This T cell receptor beta chain stems from a study of human T cells and chemical hapten exposure. Time point: pre-sensitization, week 0. Treatment meaning: therapeutic diphenylcyclopropenone sensitization with weekly scalp DPC. As the library was built, unique molecular identifiers were attached to individual cDNA molecules. Source study methods: 100,000 or so TCRs per sample was the median, with a range of roughly 23,224 to 690,600. Via MiXCR, TCRdb re-called the RACE reads, giving one row per CDR3 protein. The V and J calls, along with clone size, are taken from TCRdb and not from the paper's own processing. This repertoire shows 120,000 or so distinct CDR3 sequences, approximately 13% found once; its top ten account for around 2.8%. The CDR3 runs 15 residues. The V and J ends lost 3 bases and 0 bases respectively, with 10 bases between them. Germline CDR1 is LGHDT and CDR2 is YNNKEL (reference sequence).

This sequence joins TRBV3-1 and TRBJ2-3; no clear D. The specimen comprised whole blood, sampled in connection with sensitization to the hapten diphenylcyclopropenone (DPC). This TCR was recovered from a woman between 18 and 30 years old with alopecia areata. Some clones in this sample may be carry-over from other donors' samples. CDR3 bases: TGTGCCAGCAGCCAGCACGTGGGGAGCACAGATACGCAGTATTTT. This gives the protein CASSQHVGSTDTQYF.